This passage covers 4 T cell receptor beta chains from one sample sequenced in a study of T-cell memory formation after mild COVID-19. TCRdb called the 5' RACE reads again in MiXCR, with one record for every CDR3 protein. The profile covers fewer than 700,000 distinct CDR3 sequences, with about a sixth appearing a single time and around 13% taken by the ten largest. The sequencing sample was made of PBMCs or a T cell subset sorted from them (not recorded which). The receptors shown here come from an adult woman who had mild COVID-19 (a few samples of this study predate the infection). Cell type and time point are not known.

The chain is built from TRBV9 and TRBJ2-1, with 9 nucleotides matching TRBD2. Germline CDR1 reads SGDLS; CDR2 reads YYNGEE. This CDR3 contains 16 residues. V was clipped by 4 bases and J by 4 bases; unmatched bases: 9. The CDR3 DNA sequence: TGTGCCAGCAGCCCCCCCGGCGGGAGGGCATACAATGAGCAGTTCTTC. Residues: CASSPPGGRAYNEQFF.

This clonotype was found many times. The chain links TRBV12-3 or TRBV12-4 to TRBJ1-3; D might be TRBD1 (5 bases). V was cut by 2 bases and J by 9 bases, with 14 bases left in between. This CDR3 spans 14 amino acids. The CDR3 spells CASSLRGTDGTIYF. The CDR3 region has the DNA TGTGCCAGCAGTTTACGGGGGACTGATGGCACCATATATTTT.

This clonotype was counted at least ten times. This chain joins TRBV7-8 and TRBJ2-3; 8 bases agree with TRBD2. The germline gives CDR1 SGHVS, CDR2 FQNEAQ. This CDR3 contains 18 residues. V lost 0 bases, J lost 5 bases, and 13 bases stayed unmatched. The CDR3 nucleotides are TGTGCCAGCAGCTTAGCGTGGAAAACAGCGGGAGCGAGAGATACGCAGTATTTT. This sequence encodes CASSLAWKTAGARDTQYF.

The CDR3 DNA reads as TGTGCCAGCAGCTTAGCAGTAGGACTAGCGGAAGAGACCCAGTACTTC. It codes for CASSLAVGLAEETQYF. This rearrangement joins TRBV7-9 to TRBJ2-5; 10 bases align to TRBD2. The germline CDR1 and CDR2 sequences are SEHNR and FQNEAQ (reference sequence). The CDR3 totals 16 residues. After removal of 0 bases from V and 3 bases from J, the junction contained 4 bases not matched to a gene.